These 5 T cell receptor beta chains were sequenced from one sample in a study of blood T cell repertoires in COVID-19. The data were produced by immunoSEQ multiplex PCR, yet TCRdb's version contains in-frame clones alone and is incomplete. Here the sample spans approximately 70,000 clones, 75% to 95% being singletons. The sample consisted of peripheral blood. All receptors come from a woman aged 18 to 35 with acute or convalescent COVID-19.

This rearrangement joins TRBV7-8 to TRBJ2-5; 13 nucleotides match TRBD2. This CDR3 contains 16 residues. CDR1 is SGHVS and CDR2 is FQNEAQ in the germline V gene. J gave up 2 bases and V 4 bases, and 4 bases lay outside the gene matches. The CDR3 DNA follows: TGTGCCAGCAGCTCCGGGACTAGCGGGGAACAAGAGACCCAGTACTTC. Translating gives CASSSGTSGEQETQYF.

V is TRBV7-2 and J is TRBJ2-5; D possibly corresponds to TRBD2 (5 bases). The germline V gene encodes CDR1 SGHTA and CDR2 FQGNSA. V lost 1 base to trimming and J lost 0 bases, with 9 bases between them. The CDR3 extends over 15 amino acids. CDR3 coding DNA: TGTGCCAGCAGCTTAGGCGCTAGCCACCAAGAGACCCAGTACTTC. Amino acid sequence: CASSLGASHQETQYF.

In regard to this clone: The sample has other DNA sequences that encode this CDR3 too. The genes are TRBV6-5 and TRBJ1-6; a possible D gene is TRBD1 (5 bases). Trimming removed 2 bases from V and 9 bases from J, with 8 bases in between. Germline-derived CDR1 and CDR2 are MNHEY and SVGAGI. This CDR3 region has 13 residues. As DNA, the CDR3 is TGTGCCAGCAGTTACCAGGGTACTTCACCCCTCCACTTT. Translation gives CASSYQGTSPLHF.

In nucleotides, the CDR3 is TGCGCCAGCAGTAGGGGGACAGGGGGCTTTGAAGCTTTCTTT. Protein sequence: CASSRGTGGFEAFF. This rearrangement joins TRBV10-1 to TRBJ1-1; 12 bases are shared with TRBD1. This CDR3 comprises 14 residues. The germline V gene encodes CDR1 WNHNN and CDR2 SYGVQD (reference sequence). The J segment lost 7 bases and the V segment lost 5 bases, leaving 5 bases of the junction unmatched.

J is TRBJ1-1 and V is TRBV29-1, with unresolved D. Germline loops: CDR1 SQVTM, CDR2 ANQGSEA. With 4 bases removed from V and 0 bases from J, the gap between germline ends came to 9 bases. The CDR3 is 13 amino acids. The CDR3 region has the DNA TGCAGCGTTGTTCTGACAATGAACACTGAAGCTTTCTTT. Protein sequence: CSVVLTMNTEAFF.